Reported below is one T cell receptor (beta chain). Its target antigen remains unknown. Nothing much larger sits one base from this clone, and base qualities are not available. The time point label, as the study defines it: patch test 2, 6 weeks after DPC sensitization. The sample's treatment or condition, from its label and the paper: therapeutic diphenylcyclopropenone sensitization with weekly scalp DPC. Blood at each patch-test visit was drawn before the patch test was applied. Patients were considered eligible if aged 18 to 70, diagnosed with alopecia and deemed suitable for DPC therapy, and patients were excluded if pregnant. Unfractionated whole blood was collected in Tempus Blood RNA tubes, and total RNA was extracted from that blood. Libraries came from RACE. The sequencer was a NextSeq 500. During library preparation, unique molecular identifiers were attached to individual cDNA molecules so that TCRs could be counted quantitatively and reproducibly. For every blood RNA sample, sequencing covered both the TCR alpha and TCR beta chains. As for the original processing: A median of approximately 96,000 TCRs per sample was observed, with a range of 23,224 to 690,600. V, J and CDR3 annotation of the TCR reads was carried out using the Decombinator software suite. To make PS versus PT1 abundance plots, every sample was subsampled to the same number of TCRs (28,000). TCRs were defined as expanded if absent before sensitization and observed at least eight times at the 2-week time point. TCRdb reprocessed the public reads (quality trimming at Q25 with fastp, clone calling with MiXCR) and kept in-frame beta chains. Rows are combined by CDR3 protein, so each entry shows the most common genes and DNA. These V and J calls rely on TCRdb rather than the paper's analysis. This sample holds about 89,000 distinct CDR3 sequences; 9.5% to 12% were observed only once. Jointly, the top ten make up roughly 2% of the sample.

The data derive from a study of human T cells and chemical hapten exposure (dated by TCRdb to about 2021). The study in broad terms: For sensitization, 2% DPC in acetone was applied to a roughly 2 cm by roughly 2 cm area of upper inner arm skin. Most of the patients in the cohort were female, and the cohort covered alopecia areata with under or over 50% scalp involvement, alopecia totalis and alopecia universalis. Patients additionally received weekly therapeutic DPC doses to the scalp throughout the roughly 24-week study period. Libraries were pooled for sequencing, and variation in per-sample TCR yields was attributed mainly to small differences in library volumes within the pool. Patch testing was done on the upper back using Finn chambers containing 0.01% DPC, and results were scored after 6 days according to International Contact Dermatitis Research Group standards. Twenty-nine alopecia patients gave blood for TCR sequencing at one to four time points (pre-sensitization, 2, 6 and 24 weeks). The study tracked peripheral blood TCR repertoire changes in vivo during primary and secondary sensitization to the hapten diphenylcyclopropenone (DPC) in alopecia patients. Blood was sampled from patients pre-sensitization (week 0) and at 2, 6 and about 24 weeks after DPC sensitization. Overall results and qualifications from the work: A positive correlation was found between the number of PT1 expanded TCRs and patch test score, with significance reached at thresholds 8, 16 and 32 but not 4. Expanded TCRs formed significantly more large CDR3 similarity clusters than pre-sensitization or healthy control sets, consistent with antigen-driven responses. Alopecia, a presumed autoimmune disease, was present in all patients, so the immune response of the patients might differ from that of healthy individuals. DPC sensitization did not change the number of TCRs with a frequency above 1 in 1000, and there was no evidence of changes in global repertoire structure. After repeated subsampling, the strength of the expansion versus patch-test correlation and the threshold at which it became significant changed.

The trim is 4 bases for V and 5 bases for J, with a gap of 11 bases between the germline ends. The germline V gene yields MDHEN for CDR1 and SYDVKM for CDR2. Spanning cysteine to phenylalanine, the CDR3 consists of 13 amino acids. The entry retains the CDR3 DNA only, 39 bases that are in frame from base 1. This TCR was sampled from a middle-aged man with alopecia areata. Some clones in this sample may be carry-over from other donors' samples. Recombination joined TRBV28 with TRBJ2-5, with the D segment identity uncertain. The input for sequencing was whole blood, taken in connection with sensitization to the hapten diphenylcyclopropenone (DPC). The bases read TGTGCCAGCAGTTCGGGTCTTTCCGAGACCCAGTACTTC. Translated, it gives CASSSGLSETQYF. Where the CDR3 stops, the reference TRBV28 and TRBJ2-5 genes take over; the full variable domain is DVKVTQSSRYLVKRTGEKVFLECVQDMDHENMFWYRQDPGLGLRLIYFSYDVKMKEKGDIPEGYSVSREKKERFSLILESASTNQTSMYLCASSSGLSETQYFGPGTRLLVL.